This entry describes one T cell receptor (beta chain). The data originate from a study of blood T cell repertoires in COVID-19. Study in general: Researchers got acute and convalescent COVID-19 samples from the United States, Italy and Spain. T cells, B-cell-depleted T cells, or PBMCs provided the cDNA or gDNA that served as material.

Source study methods: Reference gene primer amplification gave nucleated cell count estimates. Clones were sequenced by immunoSEQ multiplex PCR, and TCRdb holds only the in-frame ones, with some missing. V and J calls and clone size are those listed in that table; D and trimming were worked out from the DNA. The sample holds almost 35,000 clones, 70% to 80% seen once. CDR1 MNHEY and CDR2 SVGAGI come from the germline V gene. The CDR3 is made up of 15 amino acids. V was clipped by 2 bases and J by 2 bases; unmatched bases: 5. V is TRBV6-5 and J is TRBJ2-7; 8 positions agree with TRBD2. This TCR came from a man older than 75 with acute or convalescent COVID-19. Sequenced sample: peripheral blood. The CDR3 DNA follows: TGTGCCAGCAGTTACACTGGACTAGCAGCCTACGAGCAGTACTTC. Translation: CASSYTGLAAYEQYF.